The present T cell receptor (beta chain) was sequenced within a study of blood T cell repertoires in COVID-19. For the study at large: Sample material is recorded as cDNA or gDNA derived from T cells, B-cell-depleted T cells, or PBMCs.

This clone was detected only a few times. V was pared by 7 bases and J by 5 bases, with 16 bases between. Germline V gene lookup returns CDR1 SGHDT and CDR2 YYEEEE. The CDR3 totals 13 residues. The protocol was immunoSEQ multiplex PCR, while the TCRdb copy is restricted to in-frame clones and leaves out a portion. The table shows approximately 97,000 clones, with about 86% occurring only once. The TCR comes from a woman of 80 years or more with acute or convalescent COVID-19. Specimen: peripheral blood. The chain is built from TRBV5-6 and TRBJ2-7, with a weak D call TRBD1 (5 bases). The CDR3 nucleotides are TGTGCCAGCGCAGGGAATCGTGCCCACGAGCAGTACTTC. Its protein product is CASAGNRAHEQYF.